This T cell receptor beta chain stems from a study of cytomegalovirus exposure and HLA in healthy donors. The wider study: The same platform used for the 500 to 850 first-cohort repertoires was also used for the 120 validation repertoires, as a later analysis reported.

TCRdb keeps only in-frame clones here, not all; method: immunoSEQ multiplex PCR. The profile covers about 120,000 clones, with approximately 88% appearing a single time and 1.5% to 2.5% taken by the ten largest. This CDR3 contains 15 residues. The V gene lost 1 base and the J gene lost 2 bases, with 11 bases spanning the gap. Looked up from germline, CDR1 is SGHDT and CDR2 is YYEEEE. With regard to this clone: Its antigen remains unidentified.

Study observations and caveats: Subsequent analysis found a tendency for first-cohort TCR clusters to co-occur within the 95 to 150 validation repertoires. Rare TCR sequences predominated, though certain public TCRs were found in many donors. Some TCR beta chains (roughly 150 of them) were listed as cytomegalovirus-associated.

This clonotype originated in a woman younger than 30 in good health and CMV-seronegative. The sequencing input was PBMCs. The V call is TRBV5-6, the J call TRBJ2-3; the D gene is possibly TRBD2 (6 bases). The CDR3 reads CASSLFGGFTDTQYF. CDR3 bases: TGTGCCAGCAGCTTGTTCGGGGGTTTCACAGATACGCAGTATTTT.